The clone carrying this TCR beta chain showed up just once. The CDR3 totals 15 residues. Per the germline V gene, CDR1 is MNHEY and CDR2 is SVGAGI. V was shortened by 0 bases and J by 8 bases, with 14 bases between the two germline ends. This record belongs to a study of cytomegalovirus exposure and HLA in healthy donors. This PCR relied on a set of 60 Vbeta primers and 13 Jbeta primers. Some clones are missing from TCRdb's copy, which holds only in-frame ones; the method was immunoSEQ multiplex PCR. The data show tens of thousands of clones, 55% to 85% seen once. The chain joins TRBV6-5 to TRBJ1-3; perhaps TRBD1 as D (6 bases). The sequenced material came from PBMCs. The sequence was obtained from a woman in her forties or fifties in good health and CMV-seronegative. The CDR3 DNA follows: TGTGCCAGCAGTTACTCAACAGGGTCGGTTCACACCATATATTTT. Translating gives CASSYSTGSVHTIYF.